This paragraph covers one TCR beta chain sequence. Its binding antigen is unknown. One base away there is no much larger clone; base qualities are not given. This entry comes from a study of T cell responses to AZD1222 COVID-19 vaccine (dated by TCRdb to about 2021). Regarding the complete study: A total of 230 to 250 trial participants underwent TCR sequencing, of whom approximately 200 had received two doses of AZD1222 and some 25 had received two doses of the MenACWY control vaccine. Trial participants were enrolled into age subgroups of 18-55, 56-69 and 70-plus years, which contained roughly 150, 30 and 60 TCR-sequenced participants, respectively.

This specimen's time point label, interpreted: about 28 days (+/-7) after the second vaccine dose. AZD1222 recipients given second doses at about 4 weeks or at about 12 weeks were pooled, since spike-specific TCR depth and breadth were not found to differ between the two schedules. Vaccinee samples were obtained from the UK trials COV001 and COV002, which included a single-blind randomized controlled phase 2/3 trial of AZD1222 (ChAdOx1 nCoV-19) in healthy adults. For TCRbeta chain sequencing, PBMC samples were collected from trial participants at day 0 and at day 28 after the second dose. From cysteine to phenylalanine, the CDR3 is 16 amino acids long. The only DNA kept is the CDR3, 48 bases in frame from the first base. The trim is 6 bases for V and 5 bases for J, with a gap of 19 bases between the germline ends. For CDR1 and CDR2, the germline V gene lists SGHTA and FQGNSA. Findings and caveats that apply to the study as a whole: Vaccine-associated CD4 TCRs spanned the whole spike protein, with dominant responses in regions 160-218 and 743-854. Nearly half of unique spike-specific TCRs reportedly recognized epitopes outside regions mutated in the B.1.351 and B.1.1.7 variants. In the small 56-69-year group, the increase in depth fell short of significance, most likely because of low power. Only five or six AZD1222 recipients were SARS-CoV-2 seropositive at baseline, limiting conclusions about previously exposed vaccinees. No day 14 peak-response samples were available, so repertoires were characterized only after the peak T cell response. After two AZD1222 doses, spike-specific TCR breadth and depth were significantly higher than at day 0 and than in MenACWY recipients. Most participants were white British and females outnumbered males, and the authors suggested that clonal diversity may have been underestimated.

The CDR3 regions of human TCRbeta chains were analyzed by immunosequencing. The original methods were these. TCRs in the repertoires were matched against a reference library of SARS-CoV-2-specific TCRs that had been generated with the MIRA antigen-specificity platform. Breadth meant the fraction of unique TCRs that were SARS-CoV-2-associated, whereas depth meant the fraction of total T cells that were SARS-CoV-2-associated. Using the MIRA data, every spike-specific TCR was mapped to the spike region that the TCR reacted to and assigned to either a CD4 or a CD8 class. Log10-transformed breadth and depth values were compared by one-way ANOVA with Sidak's multiple comparisons tests. TCRdb re-hosts the immuneACCESS table, in-frame sequences only. Its copies lack some clones; in the studies checked, an unresolved V gene accounts for under half of them, and the cause for the rest is not known. V and J calls and clone size are as listed in that table; D and trimming were resolved from the DNA. The sample includes about 94,000 clones, with 70% to 90% observed a single time. The ten biggest clones cover 9% to 14% of the sample.

The receptor chain draws on TRBV7-2 and TRBJ2-2; possibly the D gene is TRBD2, per 6 matching bases. The source of this sequence is an adult who received the AZD1222 COVID-19 vaccine. This specimen consisted of peripheral blood, obtained 28 days after the second AZD1222 dose. For the CDR3, the sequence is CASRFGSLGGTGELFF. The DNA reads TGTGCCAGCAGATTCGGGAGTTTGGGGGGAACCGGGGAGCTGTTTTTT.